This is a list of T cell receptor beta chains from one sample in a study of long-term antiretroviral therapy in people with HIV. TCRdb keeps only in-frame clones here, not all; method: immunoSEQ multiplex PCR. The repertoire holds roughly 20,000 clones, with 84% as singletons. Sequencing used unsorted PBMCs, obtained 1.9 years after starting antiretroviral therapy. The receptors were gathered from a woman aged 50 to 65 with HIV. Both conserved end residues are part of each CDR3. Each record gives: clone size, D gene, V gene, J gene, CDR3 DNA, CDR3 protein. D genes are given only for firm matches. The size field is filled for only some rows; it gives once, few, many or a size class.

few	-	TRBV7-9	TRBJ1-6	TGTGCCAGCAGCTTAGCGTCTTCACCCCTCCACTTT	CASSLASSPLHF
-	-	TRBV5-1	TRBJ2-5	TGCGCCAGCAGCATCAACACAATCCAAGAGACCCAGTACTTC	CASSINTIQETQYF
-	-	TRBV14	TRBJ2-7	TGTGCCAGCAGCCCGGACGGTGCCTACGAGCAGTACTTC	CASSPDGAYEQYF
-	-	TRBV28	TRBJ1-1	TGTGCCAGCAGTCCCCCTGGGGCGGTGAACACTGAAGCTTTCTTT	CASSPPGAVNTEAFF
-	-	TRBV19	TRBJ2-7	TGTGCCAGTAGTATAATAGTTAAGGGCCCACTGACGGAGCAGTACTTC	CASSIIVKGPLTEQYF
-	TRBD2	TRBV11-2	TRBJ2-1	TGTGCCAGCAGCTTAGCTCCCCAGAGCGGGGGGCATGAGCAGTTCTTC	CASSLAPQSGGHEQFF
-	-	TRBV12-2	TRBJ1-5	TGTGCAAGTCGCTTAGTGCGGACAGGCGGGCATCAGCCCCAGCATTTT	CASRLVRTGGHQPQHF
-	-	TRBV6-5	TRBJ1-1	TGTGCCAGCAGTGCCACGGGACGGACAAACACTGAAGCTTTCTTT	CASSATGRTNTEAFF
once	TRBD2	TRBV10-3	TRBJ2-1	TGTGCCATCAGTGGGTCCCAGCGGGGGGGCCTAACAACCAATGAGCAGTTCTTC	CAISGSQRGGLTTNEQFF
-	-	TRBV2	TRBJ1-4	TGTGCCAGCAGTGCCCGGGCCGGAGCGATTGTTAATGAAAAACTGTTTTTT	CASSARAGAIVNEKLFF
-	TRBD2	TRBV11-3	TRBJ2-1	TGTGCCAGCAGCTTAGAGGCTAGCGGGGGGAGATACAATGAGCAGTTCTTC	CASSLEASGGRYNEQFF
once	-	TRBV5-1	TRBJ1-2	TGCGCCAGCAGCTTGGTAGGGCAGGGTAACGGCTACACCTTC	CASSLVGQGNGYTF
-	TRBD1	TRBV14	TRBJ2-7	TGTGCCAGCAGCCAACAGGGGGCCACGGGTGAGCAGTACTTC	CASSQQGATGEQYF
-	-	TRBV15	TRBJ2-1	TGTGCCACCAGCAGAGATTTCCTAACTAGCTCCTACAATGAGCAGTTCTTC	CATSRDFLTSSYNEQFF
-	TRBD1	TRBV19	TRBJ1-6	TGTGCCAGTAAGGCAGGGGGCTTTTCACCCCTCCACTTT	CASKAGGFSPLHF
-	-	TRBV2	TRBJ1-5	TGTGCCAGCAGTGGGCGTGAAGGACCGGTGGTTTGGTCCCAGCATTTT	CASSGREGPVVWSQHF
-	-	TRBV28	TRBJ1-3	TGTGCCAGCAGAACGGGCCACTCTGGAAACACCATATATTTT	CASRTGHSGNTIYF
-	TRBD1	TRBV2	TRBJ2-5	TGTGCCAGCAGACCAGACAGGGGGCGACAAGAGACCCAGTACTTC	CASRPDRGRQETQYF
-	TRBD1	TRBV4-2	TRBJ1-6	TGTGCCAGCAGCCAGGGTGCCGACAGGGGCCTGCTTCCCCGCAAAGATTCACCCCTCCACTTT	CASSQGADRGLLPRKDSPLHF
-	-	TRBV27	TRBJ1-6	TGTGCCAGCAGTTTATCCCCGAGCTCCTATAATTCACCCCTCCACTTT	CASSLSPSSYNSPLHF
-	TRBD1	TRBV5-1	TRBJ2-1	TGCGCCAGCAGCTGGGGGACAGGGGCCTACAATGAGCAGTTCTTC	CASSWGTGAYNEQFF
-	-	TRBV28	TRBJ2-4	TGTGCCAGCAGTCCGGGTGGTCGGGGGTCCAAAAACATTCAGTACTTC	CASSPGGRGSKNIQYF
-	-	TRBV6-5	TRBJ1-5	TGTGCCAGCAGAGGGAGATCAAATCAGCCCCAGCATTTT	CASRGRSNQPQHF
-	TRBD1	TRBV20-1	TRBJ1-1	TGCAGCCCGCAGGGGGCGGGAGTTGCTTTCTTT	CSPQGAGVAFF
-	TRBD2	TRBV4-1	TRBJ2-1	TGCGCCAGCAGGCCAGCGGGAGATGATGAGCAGTTCTTC	CASRPAGDDEQFF
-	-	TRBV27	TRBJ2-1	TGTGCCAGCAGTGATCCCCCGGGACAGGTCCGCTACGGGGGGCACAATGAGCAGTTCTTC	CASSDPPGQVRYGGHNEQFF
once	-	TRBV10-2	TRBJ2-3	TGCGCCAGCAGTGAGTCATACAAATCCACAGATACGCAGTATTTT	CASSESYKSTDTQYF
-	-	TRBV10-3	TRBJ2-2	TGTGCCATCAGTGAACGGCAGGGGAACACCGGGGAGCTGTTTTTT	CAISERQGNTGELFF
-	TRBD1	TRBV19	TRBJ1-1	TGTGCCAGTAGGCCAGGGGGGGTGTACACTGAAGCTTTCTTT	CASRPGGVYTEAFF
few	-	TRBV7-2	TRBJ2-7	TGTGCCAGCAGCGTAAACCTAGGGCAGCACGAGCAGTACTTC	CASSVNLGQHEQYF
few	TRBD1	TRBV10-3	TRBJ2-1	TGTGCCATCAGTGGTGGGACAGGGGAGGGTGAGCAGTTCTTC	CAISGGTGEGEQFF
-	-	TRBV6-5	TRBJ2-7	TGTGCCAGCAGTTACGGGCGGAGCTCCTACGAGCAGTACTTC	CASSYGRSSYEQYF
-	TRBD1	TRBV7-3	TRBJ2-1	TGTGCCAGCAGCTTGACGACAGGGGTGTATGAGCAGTTCTTC	CASSLTTGVYEQFF
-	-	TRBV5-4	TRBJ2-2	TGTGCCAGCAGCTTTCAGTGGGGGGCCGGGGAGCTGTTTTTT	CASSFQWGAGELFF
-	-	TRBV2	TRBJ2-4	TGTGCCAGCAGTCCAGACGGAGCCAAAAACATTCAGTACTTC	CASSPDGAKNIQYF
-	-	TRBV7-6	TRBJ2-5	TGTGCCAGCAGCTTAGCACGTAGAGTTCAAGAGACCCAGTACTTC	CASSLARRVQETQYF
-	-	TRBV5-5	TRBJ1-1	TGTGCCAGCAGCTTGGCCCCCAACACTGAAGCTTTCTTT	CASSLAPNTEAFF
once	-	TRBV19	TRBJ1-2	TGTGCCAGTTCAATCCGGGGGGGCCACGAATATGGCTACACCTTC	CASSIRGGHEYGYTF
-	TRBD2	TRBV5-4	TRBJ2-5	TGTGCCGAGGGTTTGGTAACGGGGAGGGGAGAGACCCAGTACTTC	CAEGLVTGRGETQYF
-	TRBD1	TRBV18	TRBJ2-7	TGTGCCAGCTCGGGACAGGGAGGCCACGAGCAGTACTTC	CASSGQGGHEQYF
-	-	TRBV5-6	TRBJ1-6	TGTGCCAGCAGCTTGCTTGGGGGCGGCTCACCCCTCCACTTT	CASSLLGGGSPLHF
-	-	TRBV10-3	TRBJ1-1	TGTGCCATTGGACGGGAACTTAACACTGAAGCTTTCTTT	CAIGRELNTEAFF
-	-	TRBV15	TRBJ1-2	TGTGCCACCAGCAGAGGGGGGAACTATGGCTACACCTTC	CATSRGGNYGYTF
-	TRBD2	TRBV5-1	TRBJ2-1	TGCGCCAGCAAATTGACGGGGGGGACCCATGAGCAGTTCTTC	CASKLTGGTHEQFF
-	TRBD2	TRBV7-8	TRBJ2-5	TGTGCCAGCAGCTTAGTGATAGCGGGGGGCCAAGAGACCCAGTACTTC	CASSLVIAGGQETQYF
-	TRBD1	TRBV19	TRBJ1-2	TGTGCCAGTAGTAAAGGGGGACAGGGCTACTATGGCTACACCTTC	CASSKGGQGYYGYTF
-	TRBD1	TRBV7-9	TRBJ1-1	TGTGCCAGCAGCACTGGGACAGTGGACACTGAAGCTTTCTTT	CASSTGTVDTEAFF
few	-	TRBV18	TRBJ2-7	TGTGCCAGCTCTCCTAACCGGGACGGGACCTACGAGCAGTACTTC	CASSPNRDGTYEQYF